The clone carrying this T cell receptor (beta chain) has just a few counts. Its specificity is unknown. CDR1 and CDR2 from the germline V gene are SNHLY and FYNNEI. V was pared by 6 bases and J by 11 bases, with 20 bases between. The CDR3 length is 15 residues. The TCR-sequenced patients were a few responders to pembrolizumab. Measured with immunoSEQ multiplex PCR; TCRdb has only the in-frame clones, and not every one. Of about 19,000 clones listed, around 79% were seen once; the top ten hold 1.2% to 1.5%. This sample stems from a study of PD-1 blockade in mismatch repair-deficient tumors. Looking at the study overall: Patients had 11 to 13 mismatch repair-deficient cancer types and were previously treated and progressing.

General study results and limits: Tumor-resident clones, often absent from pretreatment blood, expanded after pembrolizumab and then contracted.

The TCR sequence derives from an adult with mismatch repair-deficient cancer. The source was PBMCs, collected 52 weeks after starting pembrolizumab. V is TRBV2 and J is TRBJ1-6, with D maybe TRBD1 (6 bases). DNA of the CDR3: TGTGCCAGCAGCGCCATCGGGCAGGGGCCGGCACCCCTCCACTTT. It is translated as CASSAIGQGPAPLHF.